Below, 28 T cell receptor beta chains from the same sample are listed, as sequenced in a study of Ad26.COV2.S vaccination and SARS-CoV-2 variants. Stated treatment: 19 received Ad26.COV2.S at low or high dose, single or two shots; roughly five received placebo; per-sample allocation not given. The samples were gathered on day 63 after the first injection of vaccine or placebo. TCRdb keeps only in-frame clones here, not all; method: immunoSEQ multiplex PCR. The data contain around 300,000 clones, less than 90% of them singletons. Here the sequenced sample was peripheral blood, taken in a trial of Ad26.COV2.S vaccine versus placebo. Receptor source: a person aged 18-60 years who received the Ad26.COV2.S COVID-19 vaccine or a placebo.

The chain links TRBV4-1 to TRBJ1-2, with TRBD1 identical over 8 bases. The CDR3 length is 15 residues. Germline assignment: CDR1 MGHRA and CDR2 YSYEKL. V lost 4 bases, J lost 5 bases, and 9 bases stayed unmatched. CDR3 coding DNA: TGCGCCAGCAGCCTAGATCGGACAGGGAAGTATGGCTACACCTTC. It specifies CASSLDRTGKYGYTF.

CDR3 region: CASSLAAREATQYF. The CDR3 bases are TGTGCCAGCAGCTTAGCGGCCAGGGAGGCGACGCAGTATTTT. V gene TRBV7-2 combines with J gene TRBJ2-3, with a weak D call TRBD2 (6 bases). The CDR3 has 14 amino acids. Per the germline V gene, CDR1 is SGHTA and CDR2 is FQGNSA. V was shortened by 0 bases and J by 9 bases, with 13 bases between the two germline ends.

V gene TRBV2 combines with J gene TRBJ2-5, with TRBD2 matching over 14 bases. CDR3 size: 14 residues. V gave up 4 bases and J gave up 5 bases; unmatched junction bases: 0. Per germline, CDR1 SNHLY and CDR2 FYNNEI. The DNA of the CDR3 is TGTGCCAGCAGTGGGACTAGCGGGGGGGAGACCCAGTACTTC. Its protein product is CASSGTSGGETQYF.

CDR3 residues: CASSEGENTEAFF. CDR3 coding DNA: TGTGCCAGCAGCGAGGGGGAGAACACTGAAGCTTTCTTT. The chain combines TRBV6-4 with TRBJ1-1; perhaps TRBD1 as D (6 bases). V was clipped by 6 bases and J by 1 base, with 9 bases between them. The CDR3 loop spans 13 amino acids. CDR1 is MRHNA, CDR2 SNTAGT, per germline.

This rearrangement joins TRBV7-2 to TRBJ1-5; D is possibly TRBD1 (6 bases). Looked up from germline, CDR1 is SGHTA and CDR2 is FQGNSA. V was clipped by 1 base and J by 0 bases, with 10 bases between them. CDR3 length: 16 amino acids. In DNA form, the CDR3 reads TGTGCCAGCAGCTTAGGTGACAGGATTAGCAATCAGCCCCAGCATTTT. This translates into CASSLGDRISNQPQHF.

The chain links TRBV4-1 to TRBJ1-1; 8 bases fit TRBD1. V lost 4 bases and J lost 1; bases outside the gene matches: 14. From germline, CDR1 is MGHRA and CDR2 YSYEKL. The CDR3 covers 18 residues. The CDR3 nucleotides read TGCGCCAGCAGCCGAGGAAGACAGGGGAGGTATCAGAACACTGAAGCTTTCTTT. This gives the protein CASSRGRQGRYQNTEAFF.

The chain links TRBV6-5 to TRBJ1-5; 9 positions agree with TRBD1. Unmatched junction bases numbered 6, after V lost 6 bases and J lost 6 bases. Germline V gene lookup returns CDR1 MNHEY and CDR2 SVGAGI. CDR3 length equals 14 residues. The CDR3, as DNA: TGTGCCAGCAGCCCCGACAGGGGGGGTCAGCCCCAGCATTTT. Translating gives CASSPDRGGQPQHF.

The V gene is TRBV25-1, the J gene TRBJ1-2, with 7 nucleotides matching TRBD1. Germline V gene sequence: CDR1 MGHDK, CDR2 SYGVNS. The CDR3 totals 14 residues. After removal of 2 bases from V and 8 bases from J, the junction contained 8 bases not matched to a gene. The CDR3 DNA reads as TGTGCCAGCAGTGAAGGTACAGGGGCGTGGGGCTACACCTTC. Protein product: CASSEGTGAWGYTF.

This sequence joins TRBV16 and TRBJ1-5; D is unclear. This CDR3 is built from 16 residues. Germline CDR1 KGHSY, CDR2 FQNENV. Trimming removed 1 base at V and 1 base at J, with 11 bases between. CDR3 region: CASSQYPDGSNQPQHF. The CDR3 region has the DNA TGTGCCAGCAGCCAATACCCGGACGGGAGCAATCAGCCCCAGCATTTT. Full variable domain (remainder filled in from reference TRBV16 and TRBJ1-5): GEEVAQTPKHLVRGEGQKAKLYCAPIKGHSYVFWYQQVLKNEFKFLISFQNENVFDETGMPKERFSAKCLPNSPCSLEIQATKLEDSAVYFCASSQYPDGSNQPQHFGDGTRLSIL.

The CDR3 coding sequence is TGTGCCCGAGCAGGAGACAGGGTAGGAGGTGGCTACACCTTC. It translates to CARAGDRVGGGYTF. The chain links TRBV2 to TRBJ1-2, with 7 positions matching TRBD1. Germline assignment: CDR1 SNHLY and CDR2 FYNNEI. V shed 11 bases, J shed 7 bases, and the junction held 16 bases outside the gene matches. The CDR3 extends over 14 amino acids.

The V and J genes are TRBV28 and TRBJ2-6; D perhaps matches TRBD1 (5 bases). The V gene's germline CDR1 is MDHEN and CDR2 SYDVKM. Trimming left V 6 bases short and J 3 bases short, with 12 bases between. The length of the CDR3 is 15 residues. Here the CDR3 DNA reads TGTGCCAGCAGCACCACAGGTGGTGGGGCCAACGTCCTGACTTTC. Amino acid sequence: CASSTTGGGANVLTF.

Here the CDR3 reads CASSVGHGNTIYF. CDR3 bases: TGTGCCAGCAGCGTAGGACACGGAAACACCATATATTTT. V usage is TRBV28 and J usage is TRBJ1-3; possibly TRBD1 for D (5 bases). Looked up from germline, CDR1 is MDHEN and CDR2 is SYDVKM. V was clipped by 6 bases and J by 4 bases, with 10 bases between them. The CDR3 length is 13 residues.

The chain links TRBV25-1 to TRBJ1-1; TRBD1 matches 9 bases. The V gene's germline CDR1 is MGHDK and CDR2 SYGVNS. After removal of 4 bases from V and 5 bases from J, the junction contained 11 bases not matched to a gene. CDR3 size: 16 residues. The DNA for the CDR3 is TGTGCCAGCAGTGCGCCCGGGACAGGGCATCGGACTGAAGCTTTCTTT. Translating it yields CASSAPGTGHRTEAFF.

V is TRBV7-2 and J is TRBJ2-7, with D uncertain. V lost 4 bases to trimming and J lost 7 bases, with 11 bases between them. CDR3 length: 12 amino acids. CDR1 is SGHTA and CDR2 is FQGNSA in the germline V gene. CDR3 DNA sequence: TGTGCCAGCAGCTCGCCCCCAGAGGAGCAGTACTTC. Amino acid sequence: CASSSPPEEQYF.

The chain joins TRBV15 to TRBJ2-1; D is undetermined. CDR3 length: 13 amino acids. In germline, CDR1 is LNHNV, CDR2 YYDKDF (reference sequence). V lost 5 bases to trimming and J lost 8 bases, with 13 bases between them. CDR3 region: CATSPTLRHEQFF. DNA of the CDR3: TGTGCCACCAGCCCGACCCTAAGGCATGAGCAGTTCTTC.

This chain uses TRBV6-5 with TRBJ2-1, with D hard to call. The V gene's germline CDR1 is MNHEY and CDR2 SVGAGI. The germline V and J ends were trimmed by 3 bases and 6 bases, with 12 bases remaining between them. The CDR3 extends over 14 amino acids. This chain's CDR3 is CASSYSSRSNEQFF. The CDR3 nucleotides are TGTGCCAGCAGTTATTCTTCTCGCTCCAATGAGCAGTTCTTC.

This chain uses TRBV11-2 with TRBJ2-2; no firm D call. The CDR3 has 16 residues. V lost 5 bases to trimming and J lost 5 bases, with 18 bases between them. Germline loops: CDR1 SGHAT, CDR2 FQNNGV. CDR3 sequence (DNA): TGTGCCAGCAGCCTCACTGGGCTAAGCTCGACCGGGGAGCTGTTTTTT. This codes for CASSLTGLSSTGELFF.

The chain carries TRBV29-1 and TRBJ2-3; D unclear. The V end lost 4 bases, the J end lost 6 bases, and 14 bases lay between the germline ends. Germline V gene data show CDR1 as SQVTM and CDR2 as ANQGSEA. This CDR3 comprises 13 residues. CDR3 coding DNA: TGCAGCGTTGTATCGAGCTACCCCGATACGCAGTATTTT. This encodes CSVVSSYPDTQYF.

V is TRBV5-5 and J is TRBJ2-3; 13 nucleotides line up with TRBD2. The CDR3 consists of 16 residues. Germline trimming cut 4 bases from V and 4 bases from J; bases unmatched to any gene: 6. From germline, CDR1 is SGHKS and CDR2 YYEKEE (reference sequence). The CDR3 here is CASSSRTSGGADTQYF. The CDR3 DNA follows: TGTGCCAGCAGCAGCCGGACTAGCGGGGGAGCAGATACGCAGTATTTT.

This clone has just a few counts. The chain is built from TRBV6-5 and TRBJ1-1; D unclear. V was trimmed by 8 bases and J by 1 base, leaving 11 bases between them. The CDR3 covers 13 residues. Germline CDR1 MNHEY, CDR2 SVGAGI. The CDR3 region is CASGTVGNTEAFF. In DNA, the CDR3 is TGTGCCAGCGGTACTGTAGGGAACACTGAAGCTTTCTTT.

The genes are TRBV4-1 and TRBJ1-2; D call uncertain. The length of the CDR3 is 13 residues. Trimming pared 3 bases from V and 6 bases from J, leaving 11 bases between. From germline, CDR1 is MGHRA and CDR2 YSYEKL. DNA of the CDR3: TGCGCCAGCAGCCAGAGGGATTTCGATGGCTACACCTTC. Its protein is CASSQRDFDGYTF.

The chain combines TRBV14 with TRBJ1-2; no firm D call. The CDR3 is made up of 14 amino acids. Looked up from germline, CDR1 is SGHDN and CDR2 is FVKESK. V gave up 4 bases and J gave up 0 bases, with 9 bases separating them. The CDR3 nucleotides are TGTGCCAGCAGCCTCATTGGGGCTAACTATGGCTACACCTTC. Its translation: CASSLIGANYGYTF.

This clone occurred a few times. Other DNA sequences in this sample translate to the same CDR3. The J gene is TRBJ1-5, the V gene TRBV7-3; 7 bases map to TRBD1. Germline loops: CDR1 SGHTA, CDR2 FQGTGA. Losses at the gene ends were 2 bases for V and 2 bases for J; bases not matched to a gene: 0. The CDR3 sequence is 14 residues long. The CDR3 DNA reads TGTGCCAGCAGCTTAGGACAGGGCAATCAGCCCCAGCATTTT. This gives the protein CASSLGQGNQPQHF. The full variable domain, its missing parts supplied by reference TRBV7-3 and TRBJ1-5, is GAGVSQTPSNKVTEKGKYVELRCDPISGHTALYWYRQSLGQGPEFLIYFQGTGAADDSGLPNDRFFAVRPEGSVSTLKIQRTERGDSAVYLCASSLGQGNQPQHFGDGTRLSIL.

The V and J genes are TRBV3-1 (or the pseudogene TRBV3-2) and TRBJ1-5; no definite D call. CDR1 and CDR2 from the germline V gene are LGHDT and YNNKEL (reference sequence). Trimming shortened V by 5 bases and J by 3 bases, and 8 bases separated the two germline ends. The CDR3 consists of 13 residues. CDR3 nucleotides: TGTGCCAGCAGCATTAAGACCAATCAGCCCCAGCATTTT. The encoded protein is CASSIKTNQPQHF.

The chain combines TRBV7-6 with TRBJ2-7; D gene unclear. The CDR3 is 14 residues long. Germline V gene data show CDR1 as SGHVS and CDR2 as FNYEAQ. The V gene lost 1 base and the J gene lost 4 bases, with 11 bases spanning the gap. The CDR3 loop reads CASSLGGTVYEQYF. CDR3 coding DNA: TGTGCCAGCAGCTTAGGAGGAACAGTTTACGAGCAGTACTTC.

The chain has TRBV9 and TRBJ1-2; TRBD1 matches 8 bases. This CDR3 region has 14 residues. CDR1 and CDR2 (germline): SGDLS, YYNGEE. Trimming took 5 bases from V and 8 from J; bases not matched to a gene: 11. CDR3 nucleotide sequence: TGTGCCAGCAGTGTGGGACAGGATTTTGAAGGCTACACCTTC. It translates to CASSVGQDFEGYTF.

About this clone: One end of the junction varies from germline; a read error may be responsible. The chain recombines TRBV6-5 with TRBJ2-5; tentatively, D is TRBD1 or TRBD2 (5 bases each). Germline CDR1 and CDR2: MNHEY and SVGAGI. The CDR3 totals 12 residues. For the CDR3, the DNA is TGTGCCAGCAGTCCGCCGGGACCTCTGTCGCACTTC. It codes for CASSPPGPLSHF.

The chain joins TRBV5-1 to TRBJ2-1; TRBD1 is a possible D gene (5 bases). Germline V gives CDR1 SGHRS, CDR2 YFSETQ. Trimming removed 4 bases from V and 7 bases from J, with 12 bases in between. This CDR3 is 13 amino acids long. CDR3 protein: CASSPDMKNEQFF. CDR3 DNA sequence: TGCGCCAGCAGCCCGGACATGAAAAATGAGCAGTTCTTC.